This T cell receptor (beta chain) was observed in a study of PD-L1 blockade in urothelial cancer. Some clones are missing from TCRdb's copy, which holds only in-frame ones; the method was immunoSEQ multiplex PCR. Among 25,000 to 35,000 clones, approximately 81% were seen once, and the ten largest hold under 3%. The germline CDR1 and CDR2 sequences are SGHDN and FVKESK. The CDR3 has 18 residues. This sample's time point: peripheral blood 6 weeks after treatment start. Points on this clone: Compared with germline, one end of the junction differs, possibly owing to a read error.

The sequences come from PBMCs, collected around atezolizumab (anti-PD-L1) treatment. The gene calls are TRBV14 and TRBJ2-6; D is possibly TRBD1 (5 bases). The TCR was taken from a man between 65 and 85 years old with urothelial cancer. The chain's CDR3 is CASSQEDQFVAGANVLTF. CDR3 nucleotide sequence: TGTGCCAGCAGCCAAGAGGACCAATTCGTAGCTGGGGCCAACGTCCTGACCTTC.